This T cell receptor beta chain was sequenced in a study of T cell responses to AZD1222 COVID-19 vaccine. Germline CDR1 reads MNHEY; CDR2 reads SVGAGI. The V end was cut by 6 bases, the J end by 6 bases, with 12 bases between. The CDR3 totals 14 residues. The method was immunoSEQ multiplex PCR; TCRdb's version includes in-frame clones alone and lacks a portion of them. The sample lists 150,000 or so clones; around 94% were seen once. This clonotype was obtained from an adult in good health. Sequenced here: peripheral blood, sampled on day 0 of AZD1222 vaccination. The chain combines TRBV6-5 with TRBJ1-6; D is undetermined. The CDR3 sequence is CASSLGRLNSPLHF. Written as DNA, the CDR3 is TGTGCCAGCAGCCTTGGGCGGCTTAATTCACCCCTCCACTTT.